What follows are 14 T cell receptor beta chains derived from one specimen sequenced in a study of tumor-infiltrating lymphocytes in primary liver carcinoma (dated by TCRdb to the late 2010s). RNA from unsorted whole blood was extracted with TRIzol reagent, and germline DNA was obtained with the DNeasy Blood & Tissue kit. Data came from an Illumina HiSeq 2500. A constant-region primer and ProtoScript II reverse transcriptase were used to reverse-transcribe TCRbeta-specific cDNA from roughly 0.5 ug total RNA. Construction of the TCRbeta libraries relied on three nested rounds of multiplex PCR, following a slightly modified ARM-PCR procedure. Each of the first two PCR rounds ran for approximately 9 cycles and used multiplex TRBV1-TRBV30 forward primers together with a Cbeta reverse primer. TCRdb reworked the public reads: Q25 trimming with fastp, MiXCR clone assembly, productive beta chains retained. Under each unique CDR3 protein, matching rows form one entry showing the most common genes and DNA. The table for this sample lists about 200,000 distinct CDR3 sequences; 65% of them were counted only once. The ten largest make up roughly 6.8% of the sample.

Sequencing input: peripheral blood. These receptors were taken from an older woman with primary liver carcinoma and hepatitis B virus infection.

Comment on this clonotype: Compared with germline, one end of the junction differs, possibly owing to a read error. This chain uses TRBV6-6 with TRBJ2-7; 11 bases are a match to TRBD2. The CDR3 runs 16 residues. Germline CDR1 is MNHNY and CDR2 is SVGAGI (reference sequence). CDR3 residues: CASNYSGLAASYEQYF. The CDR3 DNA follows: TGTGCCAGCAATTACTCGGGACTAGCGGCTTCCTACGAGCAGTACTTC.

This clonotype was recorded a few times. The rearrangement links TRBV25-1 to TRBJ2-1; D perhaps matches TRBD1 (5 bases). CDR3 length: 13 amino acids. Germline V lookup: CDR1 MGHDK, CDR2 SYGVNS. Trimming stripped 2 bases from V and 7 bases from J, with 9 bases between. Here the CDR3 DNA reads TGTGCCAGCAGTGAAGTGGCAGGGAATGAGCAGTTCTTC. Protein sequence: CASSEVAGNEQFF.

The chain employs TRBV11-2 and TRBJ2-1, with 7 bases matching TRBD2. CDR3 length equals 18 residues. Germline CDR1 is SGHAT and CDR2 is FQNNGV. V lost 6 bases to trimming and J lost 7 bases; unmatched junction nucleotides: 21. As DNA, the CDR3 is TGTGCCAGCAGTTTAATTTTCCCCTCTAGCGGCCAAGGTAATGAGCAGTTCTTC. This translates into CASSLIFPSSGQGNEQFF.

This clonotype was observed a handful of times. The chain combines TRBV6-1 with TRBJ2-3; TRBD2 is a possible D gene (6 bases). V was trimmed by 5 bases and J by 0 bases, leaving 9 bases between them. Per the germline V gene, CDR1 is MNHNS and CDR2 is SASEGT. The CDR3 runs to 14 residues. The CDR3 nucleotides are TGTGCCAGCAGTCGGACTACTAGCACAGATACGCAGTATTTT. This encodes CASSRTTSTDTQYF.

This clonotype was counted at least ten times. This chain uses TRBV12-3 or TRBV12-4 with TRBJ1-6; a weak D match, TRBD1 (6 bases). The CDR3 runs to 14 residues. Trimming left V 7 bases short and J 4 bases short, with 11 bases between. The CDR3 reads CASTPTGYNSPLHF. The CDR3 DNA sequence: TGTGCCAGCACCCCGACAGGTTATAATTCACCCCTCCACTTT.

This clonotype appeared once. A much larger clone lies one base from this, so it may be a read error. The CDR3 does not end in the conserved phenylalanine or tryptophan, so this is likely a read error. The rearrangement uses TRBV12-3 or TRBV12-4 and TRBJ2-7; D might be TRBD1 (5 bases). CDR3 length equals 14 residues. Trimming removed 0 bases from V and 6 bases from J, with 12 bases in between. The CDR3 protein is CASSLAFRDGEQYS. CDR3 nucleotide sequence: TGTGCCAGCAGTTTAGCGTTCAGGGATGGCGAGCAGTACTCC.

CDR3: CASSLGLAGVNEQFF. In nucleotides, the CDR3 is TGTGCCAGCAGCTTAGGGCTAGCGGGAGTAAATGAGCAGTTCTTC. The chain joins TRBV7-3 to TRBJ2-1, with TRBD2 identical over 10 bases. J lost 7 bases, V lost 2 bases, and 5 bases had no gene match. Germline values: CDR1 SGHTA, CDR2 FQGTGA. CDR3 length: 15 amino acids. The full variable domain, its missing parts supplied by reference TRBV7-3 and TRBJ2-1, is GAGVSQTPSNKVTEKGKYVELRCDPISGHTALYWYRQSLGQGPEFLIYFQGTGAADDSGLPNDRFFAVRPEGSVSTLKIQRTERGDSAVYLCASSLGLAGVNEQFFGPGTRLTVL.

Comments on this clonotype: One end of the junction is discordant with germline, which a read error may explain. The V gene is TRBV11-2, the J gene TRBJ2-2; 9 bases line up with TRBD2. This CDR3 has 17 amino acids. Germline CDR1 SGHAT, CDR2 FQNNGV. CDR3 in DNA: TGTGCCAGCAGAGGTGGCAGCGGGAGGAATAGCGTCGGGGAGCCGTTTTTT. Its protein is CASRGGSGRNSVGEPFF.

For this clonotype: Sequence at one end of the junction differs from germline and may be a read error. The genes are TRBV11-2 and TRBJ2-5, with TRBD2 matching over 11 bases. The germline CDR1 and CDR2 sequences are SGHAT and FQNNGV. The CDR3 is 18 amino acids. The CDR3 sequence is CAISWGGASGRMDETQYF. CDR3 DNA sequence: TGTGCCATCAGCTGGGGGGGGGCTAGCGGGAGGATGGATGAGACCCAGTACTTC.

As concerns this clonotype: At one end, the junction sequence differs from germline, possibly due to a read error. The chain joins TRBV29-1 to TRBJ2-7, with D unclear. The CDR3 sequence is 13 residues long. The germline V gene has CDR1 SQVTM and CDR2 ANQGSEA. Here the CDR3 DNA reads TGCAGCGCTGGATGGGTTATTGGGTACGAGCGGTACTTC. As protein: CSAGWVIGYERYF.

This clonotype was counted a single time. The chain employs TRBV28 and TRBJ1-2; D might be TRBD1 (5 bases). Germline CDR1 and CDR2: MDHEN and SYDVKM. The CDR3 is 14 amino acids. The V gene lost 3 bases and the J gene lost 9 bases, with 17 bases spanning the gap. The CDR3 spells CASSLGGDGRSYTF. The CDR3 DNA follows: TGTGCCAGCAGTTTGGGGGGGGATGGCCGGAGCTACACCTTC.

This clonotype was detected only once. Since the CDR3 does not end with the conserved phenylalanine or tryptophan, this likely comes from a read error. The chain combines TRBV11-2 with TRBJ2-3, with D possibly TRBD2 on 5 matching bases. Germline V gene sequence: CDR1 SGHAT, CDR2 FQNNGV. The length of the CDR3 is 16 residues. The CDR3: CASNLDDRTSTDTQYL. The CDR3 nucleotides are TGTGCCAGCAACTTAGATGACCGGACTAGCACAGATACGCAGTATCTT.

The CDR3, as DNA: TGCGCCAGCAGCCGGACTAGCTGGCCCACCGGGGAGCTGTTTTTT. Protein product: CASSRTSWPTGELFF. V and J are TRBV5-1 and TRBJ2-2; 8 bases fit TRBD2. The CDR3 spans 15 residues. Losses at the gene ends were 4 bases for V and 4 bases for J; bases not matched to a gene: 6. Germline values: CDR1 SGHRS, CDR2 YFSETQ.

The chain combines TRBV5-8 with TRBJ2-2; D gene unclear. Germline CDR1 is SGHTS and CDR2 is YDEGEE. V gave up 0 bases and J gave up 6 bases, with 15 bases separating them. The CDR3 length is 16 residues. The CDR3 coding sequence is TGTGCCAGCAGCTTGGGCAGCTCCAATCGCGCCGGGGAGCTGTTTTTT. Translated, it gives CASSLGSSNRAGELFF.